This TCR beta chain was sequenced during a study of CD4+ T cells in melanoma. Study-wide findings and caveats: Reportedly, melanoma neoantigen-specific CD4+ T cells showed varied differentiation states. CD8+ T cell, macrophage and B cell function reportedly correlated with neoantigen-specific CD4+ T cells.

To note about this clone: Its target is not known.

V was clipped by 3 bases and J by 3 bases, with 21 bases between them. Germline loops: CDR1 MNHEY, CDR2 SMNVEV (reference sequence). The CDR3 loop spans 18 amino acids. TCRdb keeps only in-frame clones here, not all; method: immunoSEQ multiplex PCR. The sample consists of some 21,000 clones, approximately 80% of them appearing once. The receptor was isolated from a human donor with melanoma. Sample: cells from a culture (not recorded whether cultured in vitro). This rearrangement joins TRBV27 to TRBJ2-1; D perhaps matches TRBD2 (7 bases). CDR3 region: CASSLGGRQGPGYNEQFF. In DNA, the CDR3 is TGTGCCAGCAGTTTGGGGGGGCGGCAGGGGCCCGGCTACAATGAGCAGTTCTTC.